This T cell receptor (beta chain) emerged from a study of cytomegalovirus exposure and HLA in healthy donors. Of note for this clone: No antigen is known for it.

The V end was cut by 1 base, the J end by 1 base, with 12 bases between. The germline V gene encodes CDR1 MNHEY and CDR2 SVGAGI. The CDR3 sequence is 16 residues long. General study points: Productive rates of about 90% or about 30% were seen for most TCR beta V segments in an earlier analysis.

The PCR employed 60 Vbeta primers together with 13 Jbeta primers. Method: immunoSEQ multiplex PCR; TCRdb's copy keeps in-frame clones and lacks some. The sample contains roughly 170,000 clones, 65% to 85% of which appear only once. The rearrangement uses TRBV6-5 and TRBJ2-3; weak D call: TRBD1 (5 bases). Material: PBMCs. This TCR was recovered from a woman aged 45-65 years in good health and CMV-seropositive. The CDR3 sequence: CASSYFPDSRTDTQYF. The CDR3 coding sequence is TGTGCCAGCAGTTACTTCCCCGACAGCCGCACAGATACGCAGTATTTT.